This is a list of T cell receptor beta chains from one sample in a study of T cell repertoires in cytomegalovirus infection. TCRdb reanalysed the reads using MiXCR and keeps one entry per CDR3 protein. The sample contains nearly 450,000 distinct CDR3 sequences, approximately 30% of which appear only once. Sequencing used PBMCs. The origin of the receptors is a human donor in good health (CMV status not recorded). Some clones in this sample may be carry-over from other donors' samples. The CDR3 runs from the conserved cysteine through the conserved F or W. Fields, in order: J gene, V gene, clone size, D gene, CDR3 length, CDR3 DNA, CDR3 protein. A D gene is named only where the DNA matches it firmly. Part of the rows lack a size; the others show once, few, many or a class for expanded clones.

TRBJ1-2,TRBV19,.,TRBD1,17,TGTGCCAGTAGGAGACCAGGGGGCAAGGATCAGACCTATGGCTACACCTTC,CASRRPGGKDQTYGYTF
TRBJ2-5,TRBV7-9,.,.,14,TGTGCCAGCAGCTCCCCCGTAGGTAAAGAGACCCAGTACTTC,CASSSPVGKETQYF
TRBJ2-7,TRBV11-2,many,TRBD2,18,TGTGCCAGCACTCTCGCGGTGGGGCGGGGGGGCTTCTCCTACGAGCAGTACTTC,CASTLAVGRGGFSYEQYF
TRBJ2-7,TRBV7-2,.,TRBD1,16,TGTGCCAGCAGCTTACGGACAGGGTGGGATTTGAACGAGCAGTACTTC,CASSLRTGWDLNEQYF
TRBJ1-2,TRBV29-1,few,.,13,TGCAGCGTTGAGACCGCAGCTAACTATGGCTACACCTTC,CSVETAANYGYTF
TRBJ1-5,TRBV28,.,.,15,TGTGCCAGCAGTTCCACAGGGATACGTAATCAGCCCCAGCATTTT,CASSSTGIRNQPQHF
TRBJ2-1,TRBV7-2,many,TRBD1,19,TGTGCCAGCAGCTTAGGGACTGGTCGAGACAGGGGAGCCTACAATGAGCAGTTCTTC,CASSLGTGRDRGAYNEQFF
TRBJ2-3,TRBV11-2,few,.,17,TGTGCCAGCAGCCCCGAAACGGGGGGCCGTGGCACAGATACGCAGTATTTT,CASSPETGGRGTDTQYF
TRBJ2-7,TRBV20-1,.,.,17,TGCAGTGCTAGGTCCCAAACCCGGACGCCGGGGAGGTACGAGCAGTACTTC,CSARSQTRTPGRYEQYF
TRBJ2-7,TRBV7-6,.,TRBD1,16,TGTGCCAGCAGCGAAAGGACAGGGCGGAGCTCCTACGAGCAGTACTTC,CASSERTGRSSYEQYF
TRBJ1-1,TRBV7-2,many,.,14,TGTGCCAGCAGCCCCCTCGACAGGATATCTGAAGCTTTCTTT,CASSPLDRISEAFF
TRBJ1-5,TRBV6-2/TRBV6-3,.,TRBD1,18,TGTGCCAGCAGTTACTCACGGGACAGGGGATATAGCAATCAGCCCCAGCATTTT,CASSYSRDRGYSNQPQHF
TRBJ1-6,TRBV15,.,.,15,TGTGCCACCAGCAGAGAGGGACAATATAATTCACCCCTCCACTTT,CATSREGQYNSPLHF
TRBJ1-5,TRBV27,few,TRBD1,16,TGTGCCAGCAGTTTATACAGGGGAGCGAGCAATCAGCCCCAGCATTTT,CASSLYRGASNQPQHF
TRBJ1-3,TRBV14,few,.,16,TGTGCCAGCAGCCCGGTGAGCTTCTTGGCTGGAAACACCATATATTTT,CASSPVSFLAGNTIYF
TRBJ1-1,TRBV11-3,few,.,13,TGTGCCAGCAGCCAAGACCGCTACACTGAAGCTTTCTTT,CASSQDRYTEAFF
TRBJ2-3,TRBV12-3/TRBV12-4,few,TRBD1,13,TGTGCCAGCACCACAGGGGGCGCAGATACGCAGTATTTT,CASTTGGADTQYF
TRBJ2-7,TRBV7-9,few,TRBD1,14,TGTGCCAGCAGCCCGGGGACAGGGAGGTACGAGCAGTACTTC,CASSPGTGRYEQYF
TRBJ2-3,TRBV2,.,.,17,TGTGCCAGCGGCCGTAGGACGACCGGCCTTCTCACAGATACGCAGTATTTT,CASGRRTTGLLTDTQYF
TRBJ1-1,TRBV7-2,.,.,13,TGTGCCGGGGCTTCGGGTAGGAGCACTGAAGCTTTCTTT,CAGASGRSTEAFF
TRBJ2-7,TRBV5-1,.,TRBD1,15,TGCGCCAGCAGTTTAACCCCGGGACAGAACTACGAGCAGTACTTC,CASSLTPGQNYEQYF
TRBJ2-1,TRBV5-1,few,.,16,TGCGCCAGCGGGTCCCCTAGTGTCGGGTCCTACAATGAGCAGTTCTTC,CASGSPSVGSYNEQFF
TRBJ2-7,TRBV7-8,.,TRBD2,18,TGTTCCAGCAGCGCAAAGACTAGCGGGGGGGCGAAATTCTACGAGCAGTACTTC,CSSSAKTSGGAKFYEQYF
TRBJ2-1,TRBV7-6,.,TRBD2,18,TGTGCCAGCAGCTCTAGCGGGGGCCAAACAGGCTCCTACAATGAGCAGTTCTTC,CASSSSGGQTGSYNEQFF
TRBJ2-7,TRBV2,few,.,18,TGTGCCAGCAGTGAAGAGTGGGAGGGACAGGTGACCTCCTACGAGCAGTACTTC,CASSEEWEGQVTSYEQYF
TRBJ1-1,TRBV3-1,.,.,16,TGTGCCAGCAGCCAAGCTGGAATTTCGGCGAACACTGAAGCTTTCTTT,CASSQAGISANTEAFF
TRBJ2-6,TRBV10-3,.,.,15,TGTGCCATCAGTGAGTCGACAGCTGGGGCCAACGTCCTGACTTTC,CAISESTAGANVLTF
TRBJ1-1,TRBV7-2,many,TRBD1,14,TGTGCCAGCAGCTTAGAGGACAGGGGTACTGAAGCTTTCTTT,CASSLEDRGTEAFF
TRBJ1-6,TRBV4-2,.,.,13,TGTGCCCGCAGCTGGGACTCCAGCTCACCCCTCCACTTT,CARSWDSSSPLHF
TRBJ1-3,TRBV7-6,many,TRBD1,16,TGTGCCAGCAGCTCCAACCCCGGACAGGCTGGAAACACCATATATTTT,CASSSNPGQAGNTIYF
TRBJ2-2,TRBV7-2,many,TRBD1,16,TGTGCCAGCAGCTCGGGGACAGGGACGTACACCGGGGAGCTGTTTTTT,CASSSGTGTYTGELFF
TRBJ2-1,TRBV19,.,.,15,TGTGCCAGTAGGGGGGGACTCGCCCACTACAATGAGCAGTTCTTC,CASRGGLAHYNEQFF
TRBJ1-5,TRBV27,many,.,15,TGTGCCAGCAGTCACAAAGGGGCGGCTAGCCAGCCCCAGCATTTT,CASSHKGAASQPQHF
TRBJ2-3,TRBV5-5,few,.,13,TGTGCCAGCAGCGTAGGGCCGGGGGATACGCAGTATTTT,CASSVGPGDTQYF
TRBJ1-2,TRBV5-4,.,TRBD1,15,TGTGCCAGCAGCTTGGATACAGGGGGGGCCCGTGGCTACACCTTC,CASSLDTGGARGYTF
TRBJ2-1,TRBV9,.,.,16,TGTGCCAGCAGTCCTCGAGAGGGTAGCTCCTACAATGAGCAGTTCTTC,CASSPREGSSYNEQFF
TRBJ1-1,TRBV20-1,few,.,12,TGCAGTGCTAGAGTTTTGAGCACTGAAGCTTTCTTT,CSARVLSTEAFF
TRBJ2-5,TRBV20-1,few,TRBD1,13,TGCAGTGCCAGAGGGGGACAGAAAGAGACCCAGTACTTC,CSARGGQKETQYF
TRBJ1-4,TRBV15,few,TRBD1,16,TGTGCCACCAGCAGATCCCAGGGGGTGACTAATGAAAAACTGTTTTTT,CATSRSQGVTNEKLFF
TRBJ1-2,TRBV7-3,many,TRBD1,14,TGTGCCAGCAGCTTGGACCCGACAGGGGTTGGCTACACCTTC,CASSLDPTGVGYTF
TRBJ1-6,TRBV6-2/TRBV6-3,many,.,14,TGTGCCAGCAGTCTGGACGGGTTTAATTCACCCCTCCACTTT,CASSLDGFNSPLHF